A selection of T cell receptor beta chains follows, all from one sample in a study of blood T cell repertoires in COVID-19. Sequencing was performed with immunoSEQ multiplex PCR; in TCRdb, only in-frame clones are kept and a portion is missing. The data contain some 370,000 clones, 75% to 90% of them singletons. The sequenced material came from PBMCs or T cells enriched from blood (not recorded which). These receptors all come from a woman in her fifties or sixties who had recovered from COVID-19. CDR3s include the opening cysteine and the closing phenylalanine or tryptophan. The order of the fields is clone size, J gene, CDR3 length, V gene, D gene, CDR3 protein, CDR3 DNA. D genes are given only for firm matches. Size values are once, few and many counts, or a class for expanded clones, and some rows have none.

- | TRBJ2-2 | 15 | TRBV19 | TRBD2 | CASTSGRSNTGELFF | TGTGCCAGTACTAGCGGGCGATCGAACACCGGGGAGCTGTTTTTT
- | TRBJ2-5 | 13 | TRBV12-3/TRBV12-4 | TRBD2 | CASNTGGYETQYF | TGTGCCAGCAACACGGGAGGGTATGAGACCCAGTACTTC
few | TRBJ2-7 | 16 | TRBV19 | TRBD2 | CASSRDSGTRTAEQYF | TGTGCCAGTAGTAGGGACTCCGGGACTAGAACAGCCGAGCAGTACTTC
- | TRBJ2-1 | 14 | TRBV29-1 | - | CSVRTPVTYNEQFF | TGCAGCGTTAGGACTCCTGTGACCTACAATGAGCAGTTCTTC
- | TRBJ1-3 | 13 | TRBV30 | TRBD1 | CAWSTGVGNTIYF | TGTGCCTGGAGTACAGGGGTGGGAAACACCATATATTTT
- | TRBJ1-4 | 13 | TRBV5-4 | - | CASSRQDNEKLFF | TGTGCCAGCAGCCGGCAGGATAATGAAAAACTGTTTTTT
- | TRBJ2-6 | 16 | TRBV30 | TRBD1 | CAWIKQGAPGANVLTF | TGTGCCTGGATTAAGCAGGGGGCTCCTGGGGCCAACGTCCTGACTTTC
- | TRBJ1-1 | 14 | TRBV5-4 | TRBD1 | CASTTSGRGREAFF | TGTGCCAGCACCACCTCAGGCAGGGGGCGAGAAGCTTTCTTT
- | TRBJ2-7 | 14 | TRBV6-2/TRBV6-3 | TRBD2 | CASSLNGLAQKQYF | TGTGCCAGCAGCTTAAACGGACTAGCACAAAAGCAGTACTTC
- | TRBJ1-4 | 15 | TRBV3-1/TRBV3-2 | - | CASSNSRQSREKLFF | TGTGCCAGCAGCAACTCCCGACAAAGCCGCGAAAAACTGTTTTTT
- | TRBJ1-2 | 14 | TRBV7-2 | - | CASSANRDIRGYTF | TGTGCCAGCAGCGCTAACCGGGACATACGGGGCTACACCTTC
- | TRBJ2-1 | 15 | TRBV5-1 | TRBD2 | CASSWGTSGMNEQFF | TGCGCCAGCAGCTGGGGGACTAGCGGGATGAATGAGCAGTTCTTC
- | TRBJ1-5 | 17 | TRBV15 | - | CATSRDPFGTRNQPQHF | TGTGCCACCAGCAGAGATCCCTTTGGTACCAGAAATCAGCCCCAGCATTTT
once | TRBJ1-2 | 13 | TRBV11-2 | - | CASSFERTYGYTF | TGTGCCAGCAGCTTTGAAAGAACATATGGCTACACCTTC
- | TRBJ2-2 | 19 | TRBV12-2 | - | CASRLNGTDNFSNTGELFF | TGTGCAAGTCGCTTAAATGGGACAGACAACTTCTCGAACACCGGGGAGCTGTTTTTT
- | TRBJ2-2 | 15 | TRBV6-5 | - | CATSRKTRDTGELFF | TGTGCCACCTCGAGAAAGACTAGAGACACCGGGGAGCTGTTTTTT
once | TRBJ1-2 | 15 | TRBV5-1 | - | CASSLESGAGYGYTF | TGCGCCAGCAGCTTGGAATCAGGGGCTGGCTATGGCTACACCTTC
many | TRBJ1-1 | 14 | TRBV25-1 | - | CASSEHTGLTAAFF | TGTGCCAGCAGTGAACACACAGGGCTCACAGCAGCTTTCTTT